This TCR beta chain was retrieved from a study of blood T cells in healthy people across ages. Alongside a J-beta primer mix, a sample-barcoded 5' primer served in a second PCR lasting about 7 to 11 cycles. From the 5' RACE reads, TCRdb called clonotypes with MiXCR, one entry per CDR3 protein. The repertoire holds about 640,000 distinct CDR3 sequences, with about 30% as singletons. This clonotype turned up a few times. The CDR3 extends over 12 amino acids. From germline, CDR1 is SNHLY and CDR2 FYNNEI. Trimming pared 6 bases from V and 5 bases from J, leaving 10 bases between. Material: blood. V and J are TRBV2 and TRBJ1-2; perhaps TRBD1 as D (5 bases). The receptor was derived from a woman of 80 years or more in good health. CDR3 bases: TGTGCCAGCAGGACAGAACGATATGGCTACACCTTC. This translates into CASRTERYGYTF.